The clone carrying this T cell receptor (beta chain) was counted a few times. Antigen: not known. The CDR3 totals 14 residues. Germline CDR1 SGHRS, CDR2 YFSETQ. Trimming stripped 0 bases from V and 1 base from J, with 4 bases between. The data were taken from a study of a mutant IDH1 vaccine in newly diagnosed glioma. Across the whole study: Vaccines were begun 4-6 weeks after radiotherapy alone, or with temozolomide cycles.

Time point indicated: week 5, during vaccination. Each dose of the vaccine consisted of 300 ug of mutant IDH1 20-mer peptide, with topical imiquimod. Clones were sequenced by immunoSEQ multiplex PCR, and TCRdb holds only the in-frame ones, with some missing. The repertoire has 50,000 to 65,000 clones, about 81% of them found once; the top ten carry 3% to 4%. This sequence was found in a man aged 25 to 45 with glioma. The specimen comprised PBMCs, sampled from a glioma patient whose treatment included an IDH1 peptide vaccine. This chain joins TRBV5-1 and TRBJ2-2; D is unclear. The CDR3 nucleotides are TGCGCCAGCAGCTTGGTAGAGAACACCGGGGAGCTGTTTTTT. This sequence encodes CASSLVENTGELFF.